The source of this T cell receptor (beta chain) is a study of T cell responses to AZD1222 COVID-19 vaccine. Measured with immunoSEQ multiplex PCR; TCRdb has only the in-frame clones, and not every one. The profile shows just under 150,000 clones, about 92% of them singletons. CDR3 length: 16 residues. The ends were cut back, 0 bases at V and 2 bases at J, with 14 bases in the middle. The V gene's germline CDR1 is KGHSH and CDR2 LQKENI. Findings and limits, study-wide: Just a handful of AZD1222 recipients were seropositive at baseline. Donors skewed white British and female; clonal diversity was possibly underestimated. Reportedly, close to half of spike-specific TCRs are directed against unmutated variant regions. Vaccine-associated CD4 TCRs spanned spike, dominant at 160-218 and 743-854.

As concerns this clone: As yet, its antigen is unknown.

This chain links TRBV18 with TRBJ2-7; D unclear. The receptor's source is an adult who received the AZD1222 COVID-19 vaccine. The sequences come from peripheral blood, collected 28 days after the second AZD1222 dose. The CDR3 DNA follows: TGTGCCAGCTCACCACCGGTAGGCCGCCGGGCCTACGAGCAGTACTTC. This codes for CASSPPVGRRAYEQYF.